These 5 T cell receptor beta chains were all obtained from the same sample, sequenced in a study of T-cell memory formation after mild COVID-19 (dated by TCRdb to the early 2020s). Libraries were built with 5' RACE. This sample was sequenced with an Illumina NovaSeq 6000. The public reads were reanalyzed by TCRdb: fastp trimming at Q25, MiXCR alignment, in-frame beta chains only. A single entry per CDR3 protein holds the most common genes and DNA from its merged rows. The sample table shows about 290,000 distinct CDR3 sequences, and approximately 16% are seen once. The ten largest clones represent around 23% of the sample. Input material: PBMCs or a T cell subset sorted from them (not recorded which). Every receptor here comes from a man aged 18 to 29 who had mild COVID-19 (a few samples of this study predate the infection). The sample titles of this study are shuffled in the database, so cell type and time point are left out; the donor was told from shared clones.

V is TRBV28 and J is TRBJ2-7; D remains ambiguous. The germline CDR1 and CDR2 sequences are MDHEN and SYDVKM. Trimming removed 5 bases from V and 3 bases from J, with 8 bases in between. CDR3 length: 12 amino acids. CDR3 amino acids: CASSGEFYEQYV. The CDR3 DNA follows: TGTGCCAGCAGTGGTGAATTCTACGAGCAGTACGTC.

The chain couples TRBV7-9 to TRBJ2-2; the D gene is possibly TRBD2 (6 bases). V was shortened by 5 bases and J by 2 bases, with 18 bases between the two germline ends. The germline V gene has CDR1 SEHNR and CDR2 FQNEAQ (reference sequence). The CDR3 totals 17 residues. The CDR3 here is CASSLGFLAKNTGELFF. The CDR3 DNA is TGTGCCAGCAGCCTAGGGTTTCTAGCGAAAAACACCGGGGAGCTGTTTTTT. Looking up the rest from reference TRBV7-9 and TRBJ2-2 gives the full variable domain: DTGVSQNPRHKITKRGQNVTFRCDPISEHNRLYWYRQTLGQGPEFLTYFQNEAQLEKSRLLSDRFSAERPKGSFSTLEIQRTEQGDSAMYLCASSLGFLAKNTGELFFGEGSRLTVL.

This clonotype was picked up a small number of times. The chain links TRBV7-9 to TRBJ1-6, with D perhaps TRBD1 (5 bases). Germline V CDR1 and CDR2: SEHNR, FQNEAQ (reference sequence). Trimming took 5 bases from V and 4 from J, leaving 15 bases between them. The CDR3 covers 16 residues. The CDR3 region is CASSQGTAAYNSPLHF. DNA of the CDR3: TGTGCCAGCAGCCAAGGGACGGCTGCTTATAATTCACCCCTCCACTTT.

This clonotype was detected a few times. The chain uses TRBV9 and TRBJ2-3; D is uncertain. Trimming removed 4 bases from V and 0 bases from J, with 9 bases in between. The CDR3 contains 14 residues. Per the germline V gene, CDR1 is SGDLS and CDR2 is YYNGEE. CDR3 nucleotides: TGTGCCAGCAGCCGAGCGCCAAGCACAGATACGCAGTATTTT. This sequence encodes CASSRAPSTDTQYF.

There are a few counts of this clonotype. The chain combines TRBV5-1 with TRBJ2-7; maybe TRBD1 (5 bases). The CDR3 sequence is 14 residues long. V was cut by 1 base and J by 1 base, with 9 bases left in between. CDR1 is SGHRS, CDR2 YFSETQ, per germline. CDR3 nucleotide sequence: TGCGCCAGCAGCTTGACTCCAGGGTCCTACGAGCAGTACGTC. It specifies CASSLTPGSYEQYV.